Here is one T cell receptor (beta chain) with its context. The antigen is unknown. The sample originates from a study of blood T cells in healthy people across ages. Study-level findings and limits: A roughly linear fall in TCR beta diversity per million T cells was seen with increasing age. Estimates drawn from one million T cells were deemed to understate diversity.

With a J-beta primer mix and a sample-barcoded 5' primer, a second PCR ran about 7 to 12 cycles. TCRdb reprocessed the 5' RACE reads via MiXCR and lists one record per CDR3 protein. The table has 710,000 or so distinct CDR3 sequences, around 32% seen once. CDR3 size: 15 residues. Germline V gene data show CDR1 as SGDLS and CDR2 as YYNGEE. Trimming removed 6 bases at V and 2 bases at J, with 15 bases between. The V and J genes are TRBV9 and TRBJ1-5, with D maybe TRBD1 (6 bases). The material sequenced was blood. The TCR comes from a woman at least 80 years old in good health. The CDR3 region has the DNA TGTGCCAGCACGGAGGGGGGCGGGGGCAATCAGCCCCAGCATTTT. Translated, it gives CASTEGGGGNQPQHF. The full variable domain, with the rest looked up from reference TRBV9 and TRBJ1-5, is DSGVTQTPKHLITATGQRVTLRCSPRSGDLSVYWYQQSLDQGLQFLIQYYNGEERAKGNILERFSAQQFPDLHSELNLSSLELGDSALYFCASTEGGGGNQPQHFGDGTRLSIL.